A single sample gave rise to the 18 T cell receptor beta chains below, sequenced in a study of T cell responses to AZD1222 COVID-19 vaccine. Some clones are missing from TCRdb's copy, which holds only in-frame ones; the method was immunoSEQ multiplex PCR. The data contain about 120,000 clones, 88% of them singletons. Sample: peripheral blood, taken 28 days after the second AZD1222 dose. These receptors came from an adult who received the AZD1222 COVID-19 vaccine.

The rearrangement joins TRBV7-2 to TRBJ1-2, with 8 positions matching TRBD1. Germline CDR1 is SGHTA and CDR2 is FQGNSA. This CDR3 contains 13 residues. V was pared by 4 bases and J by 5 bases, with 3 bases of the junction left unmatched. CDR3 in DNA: TGTGCCAGCAGCTCGAACAGGGGGTATGGCTACACCTTC. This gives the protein CASSSNRGYGYTF.

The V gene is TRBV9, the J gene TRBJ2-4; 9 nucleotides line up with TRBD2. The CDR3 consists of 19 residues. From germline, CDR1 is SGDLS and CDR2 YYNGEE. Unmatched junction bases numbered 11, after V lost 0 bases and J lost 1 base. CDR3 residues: CASSVGTSAGLGAKNIQYF. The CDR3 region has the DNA TGTGCCAGCAGCGTAGGGACTAGCGCAGGACTGGGGGCCAAAAACATTCAGTACTTC.

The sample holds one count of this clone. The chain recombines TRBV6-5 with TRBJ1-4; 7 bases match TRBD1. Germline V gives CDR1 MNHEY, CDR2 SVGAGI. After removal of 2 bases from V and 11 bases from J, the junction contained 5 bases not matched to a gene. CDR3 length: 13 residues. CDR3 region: CASSYEGTAKLFF. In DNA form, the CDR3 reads TGTGCCAGCAGTTACGAAGGGACAGCCAAACTGTTTTTT.

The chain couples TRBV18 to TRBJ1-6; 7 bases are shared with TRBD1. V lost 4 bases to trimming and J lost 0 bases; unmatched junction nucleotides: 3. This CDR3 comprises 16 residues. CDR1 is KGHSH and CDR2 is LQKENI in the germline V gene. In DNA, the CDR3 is TGTGCCAGCTCACTCACAGGGGACTCCTATAATTCACCCCTCCACTTT. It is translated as CASSLTGDSYNSPLHF.

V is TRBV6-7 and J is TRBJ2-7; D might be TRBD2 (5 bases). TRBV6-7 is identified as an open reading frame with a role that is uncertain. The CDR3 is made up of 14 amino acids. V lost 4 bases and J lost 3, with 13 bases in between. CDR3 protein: CASSSLGFCYEQYF. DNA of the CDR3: TGTGCCAGCAGTTCACTAGGTTTCTGCTACGAGCAGTACTTC.

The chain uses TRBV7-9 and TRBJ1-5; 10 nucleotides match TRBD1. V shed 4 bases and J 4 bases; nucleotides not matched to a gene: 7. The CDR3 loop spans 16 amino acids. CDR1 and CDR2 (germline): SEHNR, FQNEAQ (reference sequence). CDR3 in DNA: TGTGCCAGCAGCTCCCCCGGGACAGGGGAGAATCAGCCCCAGCATTTT. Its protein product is CASSSPGTGENQPQHF.

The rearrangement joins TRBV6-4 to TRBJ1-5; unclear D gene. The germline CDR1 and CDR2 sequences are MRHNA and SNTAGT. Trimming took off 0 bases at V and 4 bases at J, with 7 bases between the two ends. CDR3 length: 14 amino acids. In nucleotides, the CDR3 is TGTGCCAGCAGTGACTCGGGAGCTAATCAGCCCCAGCATTTT. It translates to CASSDSGANQPQHF.

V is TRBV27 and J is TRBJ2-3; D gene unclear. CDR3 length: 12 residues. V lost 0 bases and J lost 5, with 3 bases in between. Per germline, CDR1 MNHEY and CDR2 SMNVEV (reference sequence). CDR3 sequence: CASSLSRDTQYF. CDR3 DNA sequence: TGTGCCAGCAGTTTATCTAGAGATACGCAGTATTTT.

CDR3 DNA sequence: TGTGCCAGCAGTATCCGGACAGGCTGGGATCAGCCCCAGCATTTT. It yields the protein CASSIRTGWDQPQHF. The chain couples TRBV6-5 to TRBJ1-5; 7 bases align to TRBD1. V was pared by 5 bases and J by 5 bases, with 9 bases of the junction left unmatched. CDR1 is MNHEY, CDR2 SVGAGI, per germline. This CDR3 is 15 amino acids long.

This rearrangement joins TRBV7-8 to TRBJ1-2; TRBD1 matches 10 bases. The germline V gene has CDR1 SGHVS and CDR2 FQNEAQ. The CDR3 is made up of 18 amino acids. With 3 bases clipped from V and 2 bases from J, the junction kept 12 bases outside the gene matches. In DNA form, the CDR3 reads TGTGCCAGCAGCTTTCTTTTGCCTTGGACAGGGGGAAACTATGGCTACACCTTC. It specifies CASSFLLPWTGGNYGYTF.

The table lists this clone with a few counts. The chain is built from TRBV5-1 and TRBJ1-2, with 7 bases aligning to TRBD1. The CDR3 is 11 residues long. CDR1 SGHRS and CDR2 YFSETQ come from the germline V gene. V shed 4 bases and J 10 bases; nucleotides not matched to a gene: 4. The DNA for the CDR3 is TGCGCCAGCAGCCCAGACAGGGTCTACACCTTC. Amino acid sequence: CASSPDRVYTF.

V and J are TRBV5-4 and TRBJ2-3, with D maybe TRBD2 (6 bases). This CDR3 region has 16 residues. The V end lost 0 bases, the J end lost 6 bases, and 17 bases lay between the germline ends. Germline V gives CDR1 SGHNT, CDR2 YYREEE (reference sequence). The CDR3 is CASSLGKAQRADTQYF. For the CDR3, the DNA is TGTGCCAGCAGCTTGGGTAAGGCCCAGCGGGCGGATACGCAGTATTTT.

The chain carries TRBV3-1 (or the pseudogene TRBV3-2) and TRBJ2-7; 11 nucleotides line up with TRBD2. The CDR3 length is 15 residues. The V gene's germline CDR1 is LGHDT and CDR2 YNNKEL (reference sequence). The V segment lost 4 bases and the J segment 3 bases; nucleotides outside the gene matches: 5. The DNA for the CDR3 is TGTGCCAGCAGCCCCTCGCTAGCGGGAGGCTACGAGCAGTACTTC. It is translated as CASSPSLAGGYEQYF.

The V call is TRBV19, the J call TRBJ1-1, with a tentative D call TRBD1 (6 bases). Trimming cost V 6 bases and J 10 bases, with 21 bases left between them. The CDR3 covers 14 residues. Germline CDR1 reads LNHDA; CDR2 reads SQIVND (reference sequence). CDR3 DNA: TGTGCCAGTAGCCACACGCGGACAGTAACGGGAGCTTTCTTT. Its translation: CASSHTRTVTGAFF.

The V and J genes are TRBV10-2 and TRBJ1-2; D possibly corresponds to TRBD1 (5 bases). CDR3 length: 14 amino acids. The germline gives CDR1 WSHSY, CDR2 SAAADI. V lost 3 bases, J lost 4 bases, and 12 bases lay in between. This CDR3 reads CASSDATDPYGYTF. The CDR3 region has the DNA TGCGCCAGCAGTGACGCGACAGACCCCTATGGCTACACCTTC.

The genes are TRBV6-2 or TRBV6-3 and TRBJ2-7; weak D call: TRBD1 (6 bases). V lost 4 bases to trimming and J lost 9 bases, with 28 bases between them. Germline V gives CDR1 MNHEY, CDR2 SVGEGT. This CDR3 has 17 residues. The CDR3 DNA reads TGTGCCAGCAGTTTAGGACAGACTCGAACCCTTTTTTCGGCGCAGTACTTC. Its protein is CASSLGQTRTLFSAQYF.

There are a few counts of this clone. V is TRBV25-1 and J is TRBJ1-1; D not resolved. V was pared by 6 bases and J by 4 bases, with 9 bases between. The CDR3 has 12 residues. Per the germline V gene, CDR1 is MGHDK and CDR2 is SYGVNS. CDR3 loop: CASSRHGTEAFF. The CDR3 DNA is TGTGCCAGCAGCCGACATGGCACTGAAGCTTTCTTT.

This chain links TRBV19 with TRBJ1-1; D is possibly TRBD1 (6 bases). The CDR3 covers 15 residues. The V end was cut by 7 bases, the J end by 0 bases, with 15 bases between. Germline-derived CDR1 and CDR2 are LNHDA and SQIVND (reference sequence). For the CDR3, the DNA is TGTGCCAGTATCACCAGGGGTTACATGAACACTGAAGCTTTCTTT. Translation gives CASITRGYMNTEAFF.